This note documents a single TCR beta chain sequence. The antigen remains undetermined. The sample belongs to a study of long-term antiretroviral therapy in people with HIV. Study overall: The immediate-ART recommendation dates to 2015, and the earliest samples predate it by about a decade.

Germline-derived CDR1 and CDR2 are SNHLY and FYNNEI. V shed 3 bases and J shed 2 bases, with 12 bases lying between them. This CDR3 spans 15 amino acids. Study findings and constraints: Increased diversity was seen after ART, yet it remained lower than in transplant donor controls.

immunoSEQ v3.0 was run at survey level. Only in-frame clones appear in the TCRdb table, and some are missing; sequencing was by immunoSEQ multiplex PCR. Counted here are some 23,000 clones, around three quarters occurring once; the ten biggest clones make up 9% to 10%. The sample in question was unsorted PBMCs, obtained 1.2 years after starting antiretroviral therapy. This clonotype originated in a woman aged 40 to 49 with HIV. The chain combines TRBV2 with TRBJ2-3; D uncertain. The CDR3 loop is CASSDPRSNTDTQYF. The DNA for the CDR3 is TGTGCCAGCAGTGACCCCAGGTCCAACACAGATACGCAGTATTTT.